This T cell receptor (beta chain) originates from a study of T cells after posttransplantation cyclophosphamide. Assay used: immunoSEQ multiplex PCR; TCRdb lists only in-frame clones, some missing. The data hold tens of thousands of clones, with approximately 98% observed a single time. Cells defined as naive were viable CD3+CD4+ or CD3+CD8+ and CCR7+CD45RA+CD45RO-CD95-CD27+CD28+. Germline lookup yields CDR1 MDHEN and CDR2 SYDVKM. The germline V and J ends were trimmed by 7 bases and 1 base, with 17 bases remaining between them. CDR3 size: 16 residues. Sequenced input: naive CD4+ T cells sorted from PBMCs. The sequence was collected from a man aged 40-55 years in good health, CMV-negative, and a related stem cell transplant donor. This rearrangement joins TRBV28 to TRBJ2-1, with D perhaps matching TRBD2 (6 bases). The CDR3 loop is CASNSDVSGSYNEQFF. The CDR3 DNA sequence: TGTGCCAGCAATAGTGATGTCAGCGGGTCCTACAATGAGCAGTTCTTC.